The rows below give T cell receptor beta chains drawn from one sample of a study of tissue T cells after allogeneic stem cell transplantation. This table comes from immunoSEQ multiplex PCR, and its TCRdb copy is limited to in-frame clones, with some not included. The data contain tens of thousands of clones, around nine tenths of them singletons. The sample here was blood, taken before transplantation. These receptors were obtained from a woman aged 40-69 years who later had graft-versus-host disease after an allogeneic stem cell transplant. Each CDR3 is given without its conserved first and last residue. Fields, in order: V gene, CDR3 protein.

TRBV4-3 | ASSSRDRADTQY
TRBV2 | ASIQGRISYGYT
TRBV30 | AWNRDRGIADTQY
TRBV9 | ASSVVGTVYNEQF
TRBV14 | ASSLTDTQY
TRBV7-8 | ASSVGLAGVYFGSYNEQF
TRBV27 | ASSHLGGGDTQY
TRBV28 | ASSFLASYNEQF
TRBV7-9 | ASRLAGLGTGELF
TRBV5-5 | ASSRAGVKTGELF
TRBV15 | ATSRDRNTEAF
TRBV11-2 | ASSLIGNYEQY
TRBV7-7 | ASSLGPDSGNTIY